These T cell receptor beta chains were read from a single sample in a study of technical replicates of blood from several donors. The assay was immunoSEQ multiplex PCR, and TCRdb's table has in-frame clones only and misses some. The profile covers about 87,000 clones, with just under 95% appearing a single time and around 0.3% taken by the ten largest. Sequenced: T cells isolated from PBMCs. Source of these receptors: a human donor in good health. Each CDR3 is given with its conserved first and last residue. Fields, in order: J gene, D gene, clone size, V gene, CDR3 DNA, CDR3 protein. D genes are given only for firm matches. Only part of the rows carry a size: once, few, many, or a class if the clone is expanded.

TRBJ2-7	NA	NA	TRBV19	TGTGCCAGTAGTATAGAGAGGGAGACTGCCTACGAGCAGTACTTC	CASSIERETAYEQYF
TRBJ1-5	NA	NA	TRBV7-2	TGTGCCAGCAGCTTAGAGTCAGAACGGGGTCAGCCCCAGCATTTT	CASSLESERGQPQHF
TRBJ1-2	TRBD1	NA	TRBV25-1	TGTGCCAGCAGTGGGTCCGGGACAGTCTATGGCTACACCTTC	CASSGSGTVYGYTF
TRBJ1-4	NA	NA	TRBV10-3	TGTGCCATCAGTGAGGCCAGGGGTGAAAAACTGTTTTTT	CAISEARGEKLFF
TRBJ2-1	NA	NA	TRBV6-1	TGTGCCAGCAGGCCCCCCCGAAGCGGAAGCAATGAGCAGTTCTTC	CASRPPRSGSNEQFF
TRBJ1-2	TRBD1	NA	TRBV5-1	TGCGCCAGCAGCGGGGGACAGGGCTATGGCTACACCTTC	CASSGGQGYGYTF
TRBJ2-3	NA	once	TRBV9	TGTGCCAGCAGCGTAGCGGGGGACAGACCTAGCACAGATACGCAGTATTTT	CASSVAGDRPSTDTQYF
TRBJ2-1	TRBD2	NA	TRBV30	TGTGCCTGGAGTGTACTAGGACTAGCTTTAAATGAGCAGTTCTTC	CAWSVLGLALNEQFF
TRBJ2-7	NA	once	TRBV7-3	TGTGCCAGCAGCTGGGGAGATGAATCCTACGAGCAGTACTTC	CASSWGDESYEQYF
TRBJ2-1	TRBD2	NA	TRBV29-1	TGCAGCCTAGCTAGCGGGAGGGCCGGGGAGCAGTTCTTC	CSLASGRAGEQFF
TRBJ2-7	NA	NA	TRBV7-2	TGTGCCAGCAGCTTAGGACAAGGCCAATACGAGCAGTACTTC	CASSLGQGQYEQYF
TRBJ2-7	TRBD1	NA	TRBV11-2	TGTGCCAGCAGCCGGACCGGGACAGGGAGGTACGAGCAGTACTTC	CASSRTGTGRYEQYF
TRBJ2-4	NA	NA	TRBV5-6	TGTGCCAGCAGCTTGGTAGGAGAAAACATTCAGTACTTC	CASSLVGENIQYF
TRBJ1-5	NA	NA	TRBV2	TGTGCCAGCAGTGAAACGAGCGGAAATCAGCCCCAGCATTTT	CASSETSGNQPQHF
TRBJ2-1	NA	once	TRBV30	TGTGCCTGGAGCCGCAGGGCCAATGAGCAGTTCTTC	CAWSRRANEQFF
TRBJ1-1	NA	few	TRBV4-1	TGCGCCAGCAGCCAAGCCAGGGGTAGAGACACTGAAGCTTTCTTT	CASSQARGRDTEAFF
TRBJ1-3	NA	few	TRBV7-8	TGTGCCAGCAGCTTAGGGGCCTGGGTTGGAAACACCATATATTTT	CASSLGAWVGNTIYF
TRBJ2-7	TRBD1	NA	TRBV13	TGTGCCAGCAGCTCTTGGACAGGGTCCTACGAGCAGTACTTC	CASSSWTGSYEQYF
TRBJ2-7	NA	few	TRBV15	TGTGCCACCAGCAGAGGCCAGGCCTCCTACGAGCAGTACTTC	CATSRGQASYEQYF
TRBJ1-1	TRBD1	NA	TRBV27	TGTGCCAGCAGTTTTCCCCACCTCATACAGGGGGTCACTGAAGCTTTCTTT	CASSFPHLIQGVTEAFF
TRBJ1-5	NA	NA	TRBV6-5	TGTGCCAGCAGTGACCCTACAGGGCCCCAGCATTTT	CASSDPTGPQHF
TRBJ1-5	NA	NA	TRBV29-1	TGCAGCGTGGCGGATCAGGGGTTCGGGAATCAGCCCCAGCATTTT	CSVADQGFGNQPQHF
TRBJ2-3	NA	NA	TRBV5-4	TGTGCCAGCAGCTTTCAAGCTTACAGCACAGATACGCAGTATTTT	CASSFQAYSTDTQYF
TRBJ2-1	TRBD2	NA	TRBV6-5	TGTGCCAGCAGTCGAGCGGGAGAGACGGGCAATGAGCAGTTCTTC	CASSRAGETGNEQFF
TRBJ2-5	TRBD1	NA	TRBV2	TGTGCCAGCAGGGGAGACAGGGGGCAAGAGACCCAGTACTTC	CASRGDRGQETQYF
TRBJ2-7	TRBD2	NA	TRBV5-1	TGCGCCAGCAGCTTGTTAGGACTAGCCCACGAGCAGTACTTC	CASSLLGLAHEQYF
TRBJ2-1	NA	NA	TRBV6-1	TGTGCCAGCAGTGAAAATGGCCCTCACAATGAGCAGTTCTTC	CASSENGPHNEQFF
TRBJ1-1	TRBD1	NA	TRBV13	TGTGCCAGCAGCTCAAGGGAGCAGGGGGCCACTGAAGCTTTCTTT	CASSSREQGATEAFF
TRBJ2-1	TRBD2	NA	TRBV7-8	TGTGCCAGCAGCTTATGGAGACTAGCTGAGCAGTTCTTC	CASSLWRLAEQFF
TRBJ2-4	TRBD1	NA	TRBV19	TGTGCCAGTAGTAGAAAGGACAGGCCCAAAAACATTCAGTACTTC	CASSRKDRPKNIQYF
TRBJ2-5	TRBD2	NA	TRBV5-1	TGCGCCAGCAGCCCCGGGACTAGCGGGGGGGAGACCCAGTACTTC	CASSPGTSGGETQYF
TRBJ1-1	NA	NA	TRBV7-3	TGTGCCAGCAGCTTAAGTCACTTGAACACTGAAGCTTTCTTT	CASSLSHLNTEAFF
TRBJ1-1	TRBD1	NA	TRBV28	TGTGCCAGCAGTTTCGACAGGGGGCCGGGGGGTACTGAAGCTTTCTTT	CASSFDRGPGGTEAFF
TRBJ2-1	NA	NA	TRBV5-6	TGTGCCAGCAGCCCCGTAATGTCAGGGGACAATGAGCAGTTCTTC	CASSPVMSGDNEQFF
TRBJ1-5	NA	NA	TRBV19	TGTGCCAGTGCATCTCGAGGACAGCCCCAGCATTTT	CASASRGQPQHF
TRBJ2-3	TRBD2	NA	TRBV7-3	TGTGCCAGCAGCTTATTAAGTGGGAGGGAGGATACGCAGTATTTT	CASSLLSGREDTQYF
TRBJ2-1	TRBD2	NA	TRBV2	TGTGCCAGCAGTGGAGAACTAGCGGGTCACAATGAGCAGTTCTTC	CASSGELAGHNEQFF
TRBJ1-5	NA	NA	TRBV4-2	TGTGCCAGCAGCCAAGATGGAGGGGCCGTTCAAATTTCTAGCAATCAGCCCCAGCATTTT	CASSQDGGAVQISSNQPQHF
TRBJ2-7	TRBD1	NA	TRBV4-1	TGCGCCAGCAGCCAACTACCGTCGGGACAGGGGAAGCACGAGCAGTACTTC	CASSQLPSGQGKHEQYF
TRBJ2-6	NA	NA	TRBV5-1	TGCGCCAGCAGCTTCAGGCGAAGCTCTGGGGCCAACGTCCTGACTTTC	CASSFRRSSGANVLTF
TRBJ1-2	TRBD1	NA	TRBV11-3	TGTGCCAGCAGCTCGACACCCGAACAGGGGGCCGGTGGCTACACCTTC	CASSSTPEQGAGGYTF
TRBJ2-7	NA	NA	TRBV25-1	TGTGCCAGCAGTGACGGGGTGGGGGAGCAGTACTTC	CASSDGVGEQYF
TRBJ2-7	NA	NA	TRBV4-3	TGCGCCAGCAGCCAAGATCTAGGCAGTCCCGGACTATCCTACGAGCAGTACTTC	CASSQDLGSPGLSYEQYF
TRBJ2-7	TRBD1	NA	TRBV11-2	TGTGCCAGCAGCTTAGGGCCGGGGACAGGGGACCACGAGCAGTACTTC	CASSLGPGTGDHEQYF
TRBJ1-2	TRBD1	NA	TRBV9	TGTGCCAGCAGCCCATCCGGGACAGGGTTTAACTATGGCTACACCTTC	CASSPSGTGFNYGYTF
TRBJ2-5	NA	NA	TRBV12-5	TGTGCTAGTGGTTCGGTTCAGGACTGGTCCCAGTACTTC	CASGSVQDWSQYF
TRBJ2-3	TRBD1	NA	TRBV7-9	TGTGCCAGCAGCTTCTTAGGGACAGGGAGGAACACAGATACGCAGTATTTT	CASSFLGTGRNTDTQYF
TRBJ2-7	TRBD1	NA	TRBV28	TGTGCCAGCAGTTTACCAGGACAGGGGGCCTACGAGCAGTACTTC	CASSLPGQGAYEQYF
TRBJ1-2	TRBD1	NA	TRBV27	TGTGCCAGCAGGGGGGACAGGGGGGACTATGGCTACACCTTC	CASRGDRGDYGYTF
TRBJ1-5	TRBD1	NA	TRBV6-5	TGTGCCAGCAGTTACGCCGGGACAGGCAATCAGCCCCAGCATTTT	CASSYAGTGNQPQHF
TRBJ1-2	NA	NA	TRBV11-2	TGTGCCAGCAGCTTAAGTACGGGGGATGGGGGCTACACCTTC	CASSLSTGDGGYTF
TRBJ2-3	TRBD1	NA	TRBV28	TGTGCCAGCAGTTACCCCCCGGGACAGGGACCCACAGATACGCAGTATTTT	CASSYPPGQGPTDTQYF
TRBJ1-1	NA	NA	TRBV6-1	TGTGCCAGCAGCGAACAAGGAGGGGCTTTCTTT	CASSEQGGAFF
TRBJ2-7	TRBD1	NA	TRBV28	TGTGCCAGCAGCCATAGGGGGACAGGGTCGTACGAGCAGTACTTC	CASSHRGTGSYEQYF
TRBJ1-2	TRBD1	many	TRBV9	TGTGCCAGCAGCTCTCCGGGACAGTCCTATGGCTACACCTTC	CASSSPGQSYGYTF